The source of this T cell receptor (beta chain) is a study of blood T cell repertoires in COVID-19. Whole-study context: From the United States, Italy and Spain came samples of acute and convalescent COVID-19. Nucleic acid was either cDNA or gDNA, and it came from T cells, B-cell-depleted T cells, or PBMCs.

Enrolment of Seattle patients took place during active infection, and they were followed longitudinally. Assay: immunoSEQ multiplex PCR; the TCRdb copy retains only in-frame clones and omits some. The table includes under 250,000 clones, around 90% detected once. The germline V gene encodes CDR1 LGHDT and CDR2 YNNKEL (reference sequence). Trimming stripped 5 bases from V and 6 bases from J, with 16 bases between. The CDR3 covers 15 residues. Sequencing was carried out using peripheral blood. The sequence came from a man in his sixties with COVID-19, enrolled during active disease. The chain recombines TRBV3-1 (or the pseudogene TRBV3-2) with TRBJ2-2; possible D gene TRBD2, 6 bases. This chain's CDR3 is CASSLGTAPPGELFF. The CDR3 DNA sequence: TGTGCCAGCAGCTTGGGGACTGCGCCTCCCGGGGAGCTGTTTTTT.